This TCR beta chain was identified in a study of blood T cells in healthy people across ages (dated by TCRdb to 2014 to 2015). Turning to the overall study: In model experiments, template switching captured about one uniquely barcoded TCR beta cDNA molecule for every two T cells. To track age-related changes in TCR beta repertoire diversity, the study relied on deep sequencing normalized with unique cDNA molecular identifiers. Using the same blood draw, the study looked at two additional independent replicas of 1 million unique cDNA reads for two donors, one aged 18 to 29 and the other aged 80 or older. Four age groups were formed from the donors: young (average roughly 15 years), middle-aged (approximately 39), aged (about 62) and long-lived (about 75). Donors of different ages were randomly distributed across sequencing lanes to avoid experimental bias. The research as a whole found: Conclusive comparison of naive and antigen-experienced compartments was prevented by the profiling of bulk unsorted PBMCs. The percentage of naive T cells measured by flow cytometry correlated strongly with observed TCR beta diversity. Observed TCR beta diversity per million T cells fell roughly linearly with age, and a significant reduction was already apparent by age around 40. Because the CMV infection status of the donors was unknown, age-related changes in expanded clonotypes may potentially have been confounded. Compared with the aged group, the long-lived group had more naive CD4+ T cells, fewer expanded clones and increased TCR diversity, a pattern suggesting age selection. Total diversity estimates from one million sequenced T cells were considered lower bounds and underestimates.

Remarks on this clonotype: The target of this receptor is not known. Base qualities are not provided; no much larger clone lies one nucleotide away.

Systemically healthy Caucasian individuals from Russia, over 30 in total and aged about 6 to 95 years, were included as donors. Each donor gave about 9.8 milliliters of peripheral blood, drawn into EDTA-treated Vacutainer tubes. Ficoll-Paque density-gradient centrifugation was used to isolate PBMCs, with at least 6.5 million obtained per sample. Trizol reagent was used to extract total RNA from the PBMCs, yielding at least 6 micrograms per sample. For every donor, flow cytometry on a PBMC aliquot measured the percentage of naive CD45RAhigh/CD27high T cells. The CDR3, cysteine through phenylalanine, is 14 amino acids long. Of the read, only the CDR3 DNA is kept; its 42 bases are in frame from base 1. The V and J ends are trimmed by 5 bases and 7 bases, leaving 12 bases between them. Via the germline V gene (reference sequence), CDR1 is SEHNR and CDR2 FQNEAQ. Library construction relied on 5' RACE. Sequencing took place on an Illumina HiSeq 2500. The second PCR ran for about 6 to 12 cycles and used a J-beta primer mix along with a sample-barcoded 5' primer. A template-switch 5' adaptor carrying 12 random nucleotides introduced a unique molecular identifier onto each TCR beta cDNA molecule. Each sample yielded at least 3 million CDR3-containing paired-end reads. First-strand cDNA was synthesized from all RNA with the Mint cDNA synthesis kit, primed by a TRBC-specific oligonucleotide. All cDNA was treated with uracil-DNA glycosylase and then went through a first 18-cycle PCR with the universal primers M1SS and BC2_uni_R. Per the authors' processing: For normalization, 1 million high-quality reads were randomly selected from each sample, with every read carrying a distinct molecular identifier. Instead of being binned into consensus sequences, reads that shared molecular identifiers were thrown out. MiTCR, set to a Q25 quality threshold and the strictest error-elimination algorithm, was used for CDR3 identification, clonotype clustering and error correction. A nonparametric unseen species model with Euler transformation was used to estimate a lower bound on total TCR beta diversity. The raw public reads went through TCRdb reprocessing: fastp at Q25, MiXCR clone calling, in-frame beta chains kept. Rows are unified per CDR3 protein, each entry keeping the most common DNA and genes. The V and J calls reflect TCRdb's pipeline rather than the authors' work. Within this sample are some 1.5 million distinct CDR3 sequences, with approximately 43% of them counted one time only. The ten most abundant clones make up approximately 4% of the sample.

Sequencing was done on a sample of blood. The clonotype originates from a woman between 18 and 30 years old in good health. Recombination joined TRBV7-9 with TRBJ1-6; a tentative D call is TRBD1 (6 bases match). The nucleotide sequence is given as TGTGCCAGCAGCATTCAGGGGAAGAATTCACCCCTCCACTTT. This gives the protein CASSIQGKNSPLHF.